This T cell receptor (beta chain) stems from a study of identical twins (dated by TCRdb to 2016 to 2018). Turning to the overall study: TCR alpha and beta repertoires from monozygotic twins, unrelated adults of various ages and cord blood were deep-sequenced to test whether fetal clonotypes persist. To rule out contamination, replicate twin experiments were performed at different times with different library preparation protocols. Study-wide conclusions, independent of this receptor: A weaker excess of twin sharing was found in beta out-of-frame sequences because the signal-to-noise ratio was lowered by fewer shared sequences. In monozygotic twins, out-of-frame TCR alpha sharing was systematically underestimated by recombination models, although the models agreed with sharing between unrelated individuals. Zero-insertion analyses could be partly confounded by invariant T cells such as MAIT and iNKT, although diverse VJ usage argued against such confounding for most clonotypes. Abundant cord blood beta clonotypes had fewer insertions, young adult naive repertoires showed a similar but weaker trend, and memory repertoires showed no such trend. Out-of-frame TCR alpha sequences shared between twins showed an excess of low generation-probability sequences compared with coincidental sharing between unrelated individuals. Because the same donors could not be followed over many years, the conclusions relied on cross-sectional statistical analysis.

Only healthy Caucasian donors were included. Libraries were prepared through 5' RACE. The run used an Illumina HiSeq 2000. A universal primer binding site was introduced by template switching, and a unique molecular identifier was present in the final cDNA, enabling accurate counting of TCR cDNA molecules. First-strand cDNA for TCR alpha and beta chains was synthesized from specific primers in the conserved constant-segment region. To control for contamination, every cDNA library was double barcoded, receiving both a SMART-Mk sample barcode and Illumina barcodes. Two successive PCR steps introduced TruSeq adapter sequences along with Illumina sample barcodes. The Illumina HiSeq platform was used with custom primers to sequence TCR alpha and beta cDNA libraries. Turning to the authors' computational methods: MiGEC was used to process raw reads and extract unique molecular identifiers, and MiXCR was used to find CDR3 positions. For each individual, recombination models were inferred using an EM algorithm with the repgenHMM and IGoR tools. The analysis of shared clonotypes was done with the tcR package in R, with sharing normalized by the product of cloneset sizes. To study raw recombination without the effects of thymic and clonal selection, out-of-frame nonproductive sequences were analyzed. TCRdb handled the public reads itself, with Q25 trimming in fastp and clone calling in MiXCR, and kept productive beta chains. Here each entry gathers all rows of one CDR3 protein and keeps the most common genes and DNA. TCRdb's processing, not the study's, gives the V and J calls here. Here the sample has some 1,600,000 distinct CDR3 sequences; less than 35% occur a single time. The ten largest clones capture over 0.25% of the sample.

The germline V gene yields SGHTA for CDR1 and FQGNSA for CDR2. The CDR3 measures 16 amino acids from cysteine to phenylalanine. Just the 48-base CDR3 DNA is kept, in frame starting at base 1. Points on this clonotype: The specificity of this receptor is unknown. An end of the junction differs from the germline gene, which may be a read error.

The rearrangement combines TRBV7-2 with TRBJ2-1, with 10 junctional bases fitting TRBD2. The TCR comes from a newborn girl in good health. The sample was cord blood. The DNA sequence follows: TGTGCCAACAGCTTAGCGGCTAGCGGGAGTAACAATGAGCAGTTCTTC. This yields the protein CANSLAASGSNNEQFF.